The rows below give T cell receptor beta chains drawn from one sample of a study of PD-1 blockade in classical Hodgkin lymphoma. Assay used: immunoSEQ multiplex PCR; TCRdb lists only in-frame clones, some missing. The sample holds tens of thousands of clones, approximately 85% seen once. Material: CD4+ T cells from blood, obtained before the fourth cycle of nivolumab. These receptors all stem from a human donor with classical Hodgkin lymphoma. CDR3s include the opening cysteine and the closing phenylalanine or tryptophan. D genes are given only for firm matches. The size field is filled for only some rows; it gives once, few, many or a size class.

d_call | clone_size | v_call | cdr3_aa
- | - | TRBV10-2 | CASMGGGVPYEQYF
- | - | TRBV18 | CASSPSRNEKLFF
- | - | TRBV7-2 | CASSQPNLKNIQYF
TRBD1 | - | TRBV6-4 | CASSEGDSSYNEQFF
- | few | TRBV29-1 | CSVDSGGYTF
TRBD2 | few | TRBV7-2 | CASSSGAHNEQYF
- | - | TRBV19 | CASRVQGGGTEAFF
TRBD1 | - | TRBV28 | CASRHTKQGALYEQYF
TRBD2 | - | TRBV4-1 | CASSQDLAGRWGSEQYF
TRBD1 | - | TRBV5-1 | CASSLGQGAVDTQYF
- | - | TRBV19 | CASSMWGPGELFF
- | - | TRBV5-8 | CASSLGHSYQPQHF
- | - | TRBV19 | CASSIGTLTNYGYTF
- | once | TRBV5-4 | CASSLVAGGAYEQYF
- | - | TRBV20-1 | CSARGQETQYF
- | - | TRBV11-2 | CASSLEPLAQPQHF
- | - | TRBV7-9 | CASSPGGTDTQYF
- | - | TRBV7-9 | CASTSRNGGLADTQYF
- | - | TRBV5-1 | CASSLRPGNEQYF
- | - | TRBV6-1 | CATQGAYEQYF
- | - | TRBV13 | CASSLEGTNTGELFF
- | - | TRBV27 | CASSSPGPNNEQFF
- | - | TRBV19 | CASSLGALGNYEQYF
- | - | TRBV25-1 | CASSSQNTNEKLFF
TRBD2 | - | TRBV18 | CASSDGLAGGLSEQYF
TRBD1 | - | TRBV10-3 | CASSGDRGTGTDTQYF
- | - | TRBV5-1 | CASSLAVQGATDTQYF
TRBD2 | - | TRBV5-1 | CASSLLASGDNEQFF
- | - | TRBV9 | CASSVGAFNQPQHF
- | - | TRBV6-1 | CASRRQETSGNTIYF
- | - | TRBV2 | CASRQELPYEQYF